This T cell receptor beta chain was observed in a study of cytomegalovirus exposure and HLA in healthy donors. V shed 2 bases and J 6 bases; nucleotides not matched to a gene: 8. The CDR3 length is 14 residues. Germline CDR1 is GTSNPN and CDR2 is SVGIG (reference sequence). A multiplex PCR was run with 60 Vbeta primers and 13 Jbeta primers. The table came from immunoSEQ multiplex PCR; TCRdb's copy has only in-frame clones and leaves some out. The sample consists of around 80,000 clones, approximately 65% of them appearing once. This receptor was obtained from a male donor in good health and CMV-seropositive. The rearrangement uses TRBV30 and TRBJ2-7; 9 bases agree with TRBD1. Sequenced material: PBMCs. CDR3 DNA sequence: TGTGCCTGGAGTAGGGACAGGGTTTGGGGCGAGCAGTACTTC. It translates to CAWSRDRVWGEQYF.